This T cell receptor beta chain was documented in a study of regulatory T cells in long-lasting Graves disease. Construction of TCR beta libraries relied on iRepertoire HTBI primers and on Arm-PCR targeting CDR3 regions. TCRdb passed the multiplex PCR reads through MiXCR, listing each CDR3 protein once. This table has 200,000 to 300,000 distinct CDR3 sequences, roughly a fifth appearing once. Overall study results and limits: When disease was persistent, TRBV28, TRBJ1-2 and TRBJ2-5 were the favored segments.

Time point of the sample: newly diagnosed GD, antithyroid drugs for less than 3 months. PBMC-derived RNA was used for the TCR library. The CDR3 runs to 13 residues. Trimming pared 5 bases from V and 2 bases from J, leaving 9 bases between. Germline values: CDR1 KGHSY, CDR2 FQNENV. In its sample, this clonotype was seen many times. Antigen: not known. The specimen comprised peripheral blood mononuclear cells (PBMCs), sampled at new diagnosis, from a patient treated with antithyroid drugs. The TCR comes from a female donor with Graves disease. V gene TRBV16 combines with J gene TRBJ1-2; D is unresolved. CDR3: CASSTGSNYGYTF. DNA of the CDR3: TGTGCCAGCAGCACCGGGTCGAACTATGGCTACACCTTC.